This TCR beta chain was identified in a study of T cells in Graves' hyperthyroidism and ophthalmopathy. Whole-study results and caveats: Ophthalmopathy, as predicted by the model, came a median roughly 6.5 months after the prediction.

CDR1 and CDR2 (germline): ENHRY, SYGVKD. CDR3 length equals 13 residues. V was shortened by 6 bases and J by 4 bases, with 9 bases between the two germline ends. RNA transcripts served as the template for amplifying TCR beta CDR3 regions. HTBI primers were employed in a first-round RT-PCR of the TCR CDR3. One entry per CDR3 protein, called by TCRdb with MiXCR from the multiplex PCR reads. The sample holds 530,000 or so distinct CDR3 sequences, roughly 15% seen once. This clonotype has just a few counts. Antigen unknown. The V call is TRBV10-3, the J call TRBJ1-4, with D possibly TRBD1 on 5 matching bases. The receptor was isolated from a woman aged 18 to 35 with Graves' ophthalmopathy. Sequencing was performed on blood. CDR3 in DNA: TGTGCCATCAGGGGGGTCGATAATGAAAAACTGTTTTTT. Translated: CAIRGVDNEKLFF.